Detailed here is one T cell receptor (beta chain). This clone's antigen is unknown. There are no base qualities to consult, and no much larger clone falls within one base. The time point tag for this specimen amounts to: peripheral blood 6 weeks after treatment start. The cohort comprised approximately 30 patients with locally advanced or metastatic urothelial carcinoma treated at Memorial Sloan Kettering on a trial protocol. Peripheral blood mononuclear cells were collected pretreatment and during treatment, with between 1 and 8 total time points obtained per patient. The Qiagen DNeasy Blood extraction kit was used to purify genomic DNA from total PBMCs and from tumor samples. PBMCs were collected pretreatment and during treatment, and were isolated and stored as previously described. From the cysteine up to the phenylalanine, the CDR3 has a length of 17 residues. The sequence is cut down to CDR3 DNA, 51 bases in frame from base 1. The germline V gene provides CDR1 LGHNA and CDR2 YNFKEQ. Germline trimming: 3 bases from V, 5 bases from J; junction bases outside gene matches: 13.

These data come from a study of PD-L1 blockade in urothelial cancer (dated by TCRdb to 2017 to 2019). Regarding the study in general: Every patient began therapy in the mid-2010s and was given atezolizumab 1,200 mg intravenously every 3 weeks. An ECOG performance status of 0 or 1 was recorded for the patients, and 0 to 3 prior chemotherapy regimens had been received by the patients. Pretreatment tumor samples and matched peripheral blood, collected serially before and after atezolizumab treatment, underwent TCR sequencing. Around 30 patients had pretreatment blood TCR-seq, around 24 had at least one posttreatment blood collection, and around 24 had tumor TCR-seq. About 90% of the 29 patients were identified as males with urothelial cancer of bladder origin, and a prior smoking history was reported by 18 of 29 patients. In the same patients, pretreatment tumors underwent whole exome sequencing and RNA sequencing in addition to TCR sequencing. Blood samples were analyzed at 3 weeks after treatment start (second dose) and at 6 weeks after treatment start. Fewer than ten patients achieved durable clinical benefit and fewer than 25 did not. An exploratory multi-omic analysis was conducted of the somatic, immune and clinical correlates of response to PD-L1 blockade with atezolizumab in urothelial cancer. Blood samples gave median yields of roughly 150,000 T cells and around 88,000 unique TCRs, along with a median clonality of about 0.084. Durable clinical benefit was defined as a progression-free survival longer than 6 months, and TCR features were additionally tested against progression-free survival and overall survival. The study at large found these results: Among patients with durable benefit, tumor-associated TCR clones showed greater expansion in peripheral blood 3 weeks after treatment started (n ≈ 23, p = 0.022). Improved progression-free and overall survival was found to be associated with pretreatment peripheral blood TCR clonality below the median. Because the sample size was small (n ≈ 29) and many of the analyses were exploratory, the results are meant to be hypothesis-generating.

Each PCR received spiked-in synthetic TCR analog templates so that absolute template abundance could be estimated from read counts. The immunoSEQ assay used bias-controlled V and J gene primers to amplify TCRbeta CDR3 regions from genomic DNA. Sequencing of rearranged TCRbeta segments was performed at approximately 20X coverage. Processing in the source paper ran as follows. Clustering was used to correct sequencing errors, and CDR3s were annotated against IMGT to assign V, D and J genes. Downstream analyses used only productive TCRbeta rearrangements, leaving out any out-of-frame or stop-codon sequences. Clonality was calculated as one minus the Shannon entropy normalized by the log of the number of unique productive sequences. Fisher's exact test with Benjamini-Hochberg correction, at a threshold of adjusted p below 0.01, was used to find clones that differed between time points or between blood and tumor. TCRdb limited this immuneACCESS table to in-frame rearrangements with V and J called. A share of clones is missing; checked studies link under half to unresolved V genes, and the rest is unexplained. D and trimming come from the DNA, and the V and J calls and clone size come from that table. The sample profile shows over 70,000 clones; 75% to 90% of them were found once. The ten largest clones add up to 8.4% of the sample.

The chain joins TRBV4-2 to TRBJ2-7; the junction holds 10 bases that match TRBD2. This clonotype was sampled from a man aged 70-80 years with urothelial cancer. The sequences come from PBMCs, collected around atezolizumab (anti-PD-L1) treatment. The CDR3 region: CASSQDQGAGGVDEQYF. DNA sequence: TGTGCCAGCAGCCAGGACCAGGGAGCGGGGGGGGTGGACGAGCAGTACTTC.